A single sample is the source of the 21 T cell receptor beta chains below, sequenced in a study of blood T cells in healthy people across ages. The use of a sample-barcoded 5' primer and a J-beta primer mix characterized a second PCR of roughly 7 to 11 cycles. TCRdb redid the calling of the 5' RACE reads with MiXCR, one entry per CDR3 protein. The data contain hundreds of thousands of distinct CDR3 sequences, roughly three fifths of them singletons. The sequencing sample was made of blood. Receptors originate from a man aged 35 to 55 in good health.

This chain connects TRBV20-1 to TRBJ2-1; TRBD2 is a possible D gene (6 bases). Germline loops: CDR1 DFQATT, CDR2 SNEGSKA (reference sequence). V was shortened by 6 bases and J by 2 bases, with 17 bases between the two germline ends. The CDR3 has 15 amino acids. The CDR3 region is CSADRGMDPYNEQFF. The DNA for the CDR3 is TGCAGTGCCGACCGGGGGATGGACCCCTACAATGAGCAGTTCTTC.

This chain connects TRBV12-5 to TRBJ2-6; D possibly corresponds to TRBD2 (5 bases). The CDR3 length is 18 residues. Per germline, CDR1 LGHNT and CDR2 FRNRAP. V was cut by 3 bases and J by 1 base, with 16 bases left in between. The CDR3 bases are TGTGCTAGTGGTTTCCGCCGGGATGCGCTGTCTGGGGCCAACGTCCTGACTTTC. This sequence encodes CASGFRRDALSGANVLTF.

This clonotype appeared a few times. Germline is not matched at one junction end, which may reflect a read error. The chain employs TRBV9 and TRBJ2-7, with D perhaps matching TRBD2 (5 bases). This CDR3 spans 14 amino acids. Looked up from germline, CDR1 is SGDLS and CDR2 is YYNGEE. CDR3 amino acids: CASSVGGGGYEQYF. CDR3 bases: TGTGCCAGCAGTGTAGGTGGAGGAGGCTACGAGCAGTACTTC.

The chain joins TRBV7-6 to TRBJ2-7; 8 bases line up with TRBD1. The ends lost 2 bases at V and 3 bases at J; junction bases unmatched: 6. Germline V gene data show CDR1 as SGHVS and CDR2 as FNYEAQ. The CDR3 covers 15 residues. DNA for the CDR3: TGTGCCAGCAGCTTAAGACAGGGGATATTCTACGAGCAGTACTTC. It is translated as CASSLRQGIFYEQYF.

V usage is TRBV20-1 and J usage is TRBJ1-2; D remains ambiguous. The CDR3 is made up of 13 amino acids. Trimming took 6 bases from V and 1 from J, leaving 12 bases between them. The germline V gene has CDR1 DFQATT and CDR2 SNEGSKA (reference sequence). CDR3 nucleotides: TGCAGTGCCCCGGCTCGGGGTAACTATGGCTACACCTTC. It is translated as CSAPARGNYGYTF.

The V and J genes are TRBV6-5 and TRBJ2-7, with D maybe TRBD1 (6 bases). Germline loops: CDR1 MNHEY, CDR2 SVGAGI. The CDR3 runs to 15 residues. Trimming took 6 bases from V and 5 from J, leaving 20 bases between them. The CDR3 region is CASRPTHGTSDEQYF. CDR3 in DNA: TGTGCCAGCAGGCCAACCCACGGGACATCGGACGAGCAGTACTTC.

V and J are TRBV6-1 and TRBJ2-3, with a possible D match to TRBD2 (6 bases). This CDR3 has 17 residues. V lost 3 bases and J 3 bases, leaving 19 bases between the germline ends. CDR1 is MNHNS and CDR2 is SASEGT in the germline V gene. As DNA, the CDR3 is TGTGCCAGCAGTGAGGGGGGAGTACTAGTGAAGACAGATACGCAGTATTTT. Amino acid sequence: CASSEGGVLVKTDTQYF.

This clonotype has only one observation. This rearrangement joins TRBV25-1 to TRBJ1-4, with D maybe TRBD1 (6 bases). Trimming cost V 5 bases and J 0 bases, with 13 bases left between them. This CDR3 comprises 16 residues. CDR1 is MGHDK, CDR2 SYGVNS, per germline. In DNA form, the CDR3 reads TGTGCCAGCAGTCCGACAGGACGAGCAACTAATGAAAAACTGTTTTTT. Its translation is CASSPTGRATNEKLFF.

The chain carries TRBV5-1 and TRBJ2-3; the D is unclear. The CDR3 is 15 residues long. The germline CDR1 and CDR2 sequences are SGHRS and YFSETQ. Trimming stripped 2 bases from V and 3 bases from J, with 13 bases between. CDR3 DNA: TGCGCCAGCAGCTTTCAGACGCTGGCGACAGATACGCAGTATTTT. Translated, it gives CASSFQTLATDTQYF.

The J gene is TRBJ2-5, the V gene TRBV28; perhaps TRBD1 as D (5 bases). Germline CDR1 and CDR2: MDHEN and SYDVKM. V lost 7 bases to trimming and J lost 2 bases, with 11 bases between them. This CDR3 is built from 13 residues. This chain's CDR3 is CASKPGNQETQYF. DNA for the CDR3: TGTGCCAGCAAGCCAGGGAATCAAGAGACCCAGTACTTC.

This rearrangement joins TRBV20-1 to TRBJ1-2, with D uncertain. Germline CDR1 DFQATT, CDR2 SNEGSKA (reference sequence). The CDR3 has 13 amino acids. With 3 bases removed from V and 4 bases from J, the gap between germline ends came to 12 bases. CDR3 sequence reads: CSARELVRYGYTF. Written as DNA, the CDR3 is TGCAGTGCTAGGGAGCTAGTACGCTATGGCTACACCTTC.

This clonotype was seen a few times. The chain is built from TRBV7-2 and TRBJ2-1; tentative D call: TRBD1 (6 bases). CDR3 length: 15 residues. Germline V gene lookup returns CDR1 SGHTA and CDR2 FQGNSA. V dropped 4 bases and J dropped 3 bases, with 13 bases sitting between them. CDR3 residues: CASSSGQINYNEQFF. The CDR3 DNA is TGTGCCAGCAGCTCAGGACAGATAAACTACAATGAGCAGTTCTTC.

The chain has TRBV7-9 and TRBJ2-2, with 13 bases that match TRBD2. Germline lookup yields CDR1 SEHNR and CDR2 FQNEAQ (reference sequence). Trimming removed 6 bases from V and 1 base from J; junction bases left unmatched: 14. The CDR3 spans 20 residues. CDR3 protein: CASRSRLAGGKAENTGELFF. The DNA of the CDR3 is TGTGCCAGCAGATCAAGACTAGCGGGGGGTAAAGCGGAGAACACCGGGGAGCTGTTTTTT.

This clonotype was counted a few times. The chain has TRBV7-2 and TRBJ2-1, with 7 bases matching TRBD2. The V gene's germline CDR1 is SGHTA and CDR2 FQGNSA. The CDR3 contains 14 residues. V lost 6 bases and J lost 4; bases outside the gene matches: 6. The CDR3 loop reads CASRSLAAYNEQFF. As DNA, the CDR3 is TGTGCCAGCAGGTCTCTAGCGGCTTACAATGAGCAGTTCTTC.

The chain combines TRBV28 with TRBJ2-7; weak D call: TRBD1 (6 bases). The V end was cut by 3 bases, the J end by 7 bases, with 10 bases between. Germline V CDR1 and CDR2: MDHEN, SYDVKM. This CDR3 region has 12 residues. CDR3 residues: CASSFPDREQYF. Written as DNA, the CDR3 is TGTGCCAGCAGTTTCCCGGACAGAGAGCAGTACTTC. Full variable domain (outside the CDR3, taken from reference TRBV28 and TRBJ2-7): DVKVTQSSRYLVKRTGEKVFLECVQDMDHENMFWYRQDPGLGLRLIYFSYDVKMKEKGDIPEGYSVSREKKERFSLILESASTNQTSMYLCASSFPDREQYFGPGTRLTVT.

V and J are TRBV3-1 and TRBJ2-3; maybe TRBD2 (6 bases). The ends were cut back, 3 bases at V and 2 bases at J, with 18 bases in the middle. CDR3 length: 17 residues. CDR1 and CDR2 (germline): LGHDT, YNNKEL (reference sequence). Written as DNA, the CDR3 is TGTGCCAGCAGCCACGGAGTGGGCGGGGCGAACACAGATACGCAGTATTTT. Amino acid sequence: CASSHGVGGANTDTQYF.

The chain recombines TRBV30 with TRBJ2-5; no reliable D call. Germline CDR1 reads GTSNPN; CDR2 reads SVGIG (reference sequence). Trimming shortened V by 2 bases and J by 4 bases, and 8 bases separated the two germline ends. This CDR3 contains 12 residues. CDR3 in amino acids: CAWSPLGETQYF. The CDR3 DNA reads as TGTGCCTGGAGTCCCCTTGGAGAGACCCAGTACTTC.

The CDR3 loop reads CASSYSGRANQPQHF. In DNA form, the CDR3 reads TGTGCCAGCAGTTACTCCGGCAGGGCCAATCAGCCCCAGCATTTT. The rearrangement joins TRBV6-2 or TRBV6-3 to TRBJ1-5, with a weak D call TRBD1 (5 bases). The CDR3 sequence is 15 residues long. The V and J ends lost 0 bases and 3 bases respectively, with 9 bases between them. Germline V gene sequence: CDR1 MNHEY, CDR2 SVGEGT.

The V call is TRBV27, the J call TRBJ1-2, with D possibly matching TRBD1 (6 bases). There are 14 residues in the CDR3. Germline CDR1 and CDR2: MNHEY and SMNVEV (reference sequence). V dropped 5 bases and J dropped 8 bases, with 18 bases sitting between them. Here the CDR3 reads CASSPPTGRGGYTF. CDR3 in DNA: TGTGCCAGCAGTCCACCCACAGGGAGAGGCGGCTACACCTTC.

The rearrangement links TRBV20-1 to TRBJ2-2; 9 bases are shared with TRBD1. The V gene end was trimmed by 0 bases and the J gene end by 6 bases; junction bases not matched to a gene: 8. Germline CDR1 DFQATT, CDR2 SNEGSKA (reference sequence). The CDR3 covers 16 residues. CDR3 coding DNA: TGCAGTGCTAGAGATCCGGGACAGGGAGGTCCCGGGGAGCTGTTTTTT. Amino acid sequence: CSARDPGQGGPGELFF.

Notes on this clonotype: The germline gene is not matched at one end of the junction; a read error may be the cause. The CDR3, as DNA: TGTGCCAGCAGCCCAGATCTTGTGCTCTATAATTCACCCCCCCACTTT. Its translation: CASSPDLVLYNSPPHF. J is TRBJ1-6 and V is TRBV4-2; no firm D call. Germline V gene data show CDR1 as LGHNA and CDR2 as YNFKEQ. This CDR3 is built from 16 residues.